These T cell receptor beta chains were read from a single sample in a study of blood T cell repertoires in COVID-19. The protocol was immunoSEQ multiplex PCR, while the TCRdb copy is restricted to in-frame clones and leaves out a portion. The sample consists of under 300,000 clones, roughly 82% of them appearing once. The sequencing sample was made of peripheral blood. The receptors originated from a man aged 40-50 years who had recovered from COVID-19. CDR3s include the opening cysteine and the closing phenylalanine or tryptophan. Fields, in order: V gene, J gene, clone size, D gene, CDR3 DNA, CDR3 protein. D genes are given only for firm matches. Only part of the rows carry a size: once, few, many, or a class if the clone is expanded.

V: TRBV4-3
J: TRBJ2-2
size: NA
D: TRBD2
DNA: TGCGCCAGCAGCCATATAGGGACTAGCGGGGGCCGGTACACCGGGGAGCTGTTTTTT
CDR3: CASSHIGTSGGRYTGELFF

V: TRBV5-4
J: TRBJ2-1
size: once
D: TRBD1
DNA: TGTGCCAGCAGCTTGGATGGGACAGCCTACAATGAGCAGTTCTTC
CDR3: CASSLDGTAYNEQFF

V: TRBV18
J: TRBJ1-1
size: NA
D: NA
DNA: TGTGCCAGCTCGGACAGAGATGAAGCTTTCTTT
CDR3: CASSDRDEAFF

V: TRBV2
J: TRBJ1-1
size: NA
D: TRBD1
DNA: TGTGCCAGCATCTGGGACAGTAACACTGAAGCTTTCTTT
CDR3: CASIWDSNTEAFF

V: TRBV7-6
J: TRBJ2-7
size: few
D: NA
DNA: TGTGCCAGCAGCTTAGCTCCGCGGGGCTACGAGCAGTACTTC
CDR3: CASSLAPRGYEQYF

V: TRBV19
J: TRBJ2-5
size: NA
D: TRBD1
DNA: TGTGCCAGTAGTACCATCGACGGACAGGGGCAAGAGACCCAGTACTTC
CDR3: CASSTIDGQGQETQYF

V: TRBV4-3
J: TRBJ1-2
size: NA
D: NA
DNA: TGCGCCAGCAGCCAAGACCCGACAGGAGCGTATGGCTACACCTTC
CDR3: CASSQDPTGAYGYTF

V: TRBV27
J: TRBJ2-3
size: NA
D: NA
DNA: TGTGCCAGCATTAGTACCACAGATACGCAGTATTTT
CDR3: CASISTTDTQYF

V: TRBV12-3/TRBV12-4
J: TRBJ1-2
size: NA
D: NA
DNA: TGTGCCAGCAGTTTGGGAGCTAACTATGGCTACACCTTC
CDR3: CASSLGANYGYTF

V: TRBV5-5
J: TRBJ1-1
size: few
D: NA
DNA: TGTGCCAGCAGCTTGGGACTGACAGAGAACACTGAAGCTTTCTTT
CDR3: CASSLGLTENTEAFF

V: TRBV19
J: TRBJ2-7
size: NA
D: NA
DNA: TGTGCCAGTAGTCGTTTGGCCTCCTACGAGCAGTACTTC
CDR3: CASSRLASYEQYF

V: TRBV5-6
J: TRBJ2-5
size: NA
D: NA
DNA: TGTGCCAGCAGCTTGGTTCGGGAGACCCAGTACTTC
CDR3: CASSLVRETQYF

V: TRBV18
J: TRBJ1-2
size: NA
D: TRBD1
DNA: TGTGCCAGCTCACCACCGGGACAGGGAAGGGCAGCTGGCTACACCTTC
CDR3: CASSPPGQGRAAGYTF

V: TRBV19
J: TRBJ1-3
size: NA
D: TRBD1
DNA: TGTGCCAGTACCCGGGACAGGGGTTTTTCTGGAAACACCATATATTTT
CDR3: CASTRDRGFSGNTIYF

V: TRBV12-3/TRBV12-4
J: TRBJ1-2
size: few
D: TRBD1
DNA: TGTGCCAGCAGCTTGGGACAGGGGGGAGGCTACACCTTC
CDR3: CASSLGQGGGYTF

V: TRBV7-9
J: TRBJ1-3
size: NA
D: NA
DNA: TGTGCCAGCAGCCCGGGTGGCGGCTCTGGAAACACCATATATTTT
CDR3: CASSPGGGSGNTIYF

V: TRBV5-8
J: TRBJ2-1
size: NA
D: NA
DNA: TGTGCCAGCAGCTCAAAACAGGGTTTAGAGTTCTTC
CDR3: CASSSKQGLEFF

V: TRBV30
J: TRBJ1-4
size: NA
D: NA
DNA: TGTGCCTGGAGTGGCGACTGGACCCAACTAGTTGCAACTAATGAAAAACTGTTTTTT
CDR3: CAWSGDWTQLVATNEKLFF

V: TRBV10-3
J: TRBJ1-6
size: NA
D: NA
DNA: TGTGCCATCAGTGAGGCGGTATCAAGCAGTTCACCCCTCCACTTT
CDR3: CAISEAVSSSSPLHF

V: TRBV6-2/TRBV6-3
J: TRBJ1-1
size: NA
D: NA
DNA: TGTGCCAGCAGTTACGCGGGGTACATGAACACTGAAGCTTTCTTT
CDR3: CASSYAGYMNTEAFF

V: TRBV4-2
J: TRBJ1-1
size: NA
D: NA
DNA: TGTGCCAGCAGCCAACGAGAGGGGAACACTGAAGCTTTCTTT
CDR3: CASSQREGNTEAFF

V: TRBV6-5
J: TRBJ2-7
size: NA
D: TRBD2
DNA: TGTGCCAGCAGTTACGGTACTTCGGGGGGCTCCTACGAGCAGTACTTC
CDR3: CASSYGTSGGSYEQYF

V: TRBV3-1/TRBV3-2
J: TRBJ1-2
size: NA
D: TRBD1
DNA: TGTGCCAGCAGCCAAAGGGACAGGGCTTCTCCTGATTGTTATGGCTACACCTTC
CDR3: CASSQRDRASPDCYGYTF

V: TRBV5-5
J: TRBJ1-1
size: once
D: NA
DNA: TGTGCCAGCAGCTTGGACAGGAACACTGAAGCTTTCTTT
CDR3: CASSLDRNTEAFF